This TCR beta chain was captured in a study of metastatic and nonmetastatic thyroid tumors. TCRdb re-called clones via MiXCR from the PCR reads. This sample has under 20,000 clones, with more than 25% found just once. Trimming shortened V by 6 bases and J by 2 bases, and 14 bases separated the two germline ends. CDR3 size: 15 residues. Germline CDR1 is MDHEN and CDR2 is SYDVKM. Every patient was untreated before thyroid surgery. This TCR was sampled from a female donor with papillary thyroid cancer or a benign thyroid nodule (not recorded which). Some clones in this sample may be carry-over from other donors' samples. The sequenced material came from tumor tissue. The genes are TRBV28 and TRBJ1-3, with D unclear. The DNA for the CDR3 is TGTGCCAGCAGATCGAAGGGTTACACTGGAAACACCATATATTTT. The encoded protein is CASRSKGYTGNTIYF.